This T cell receptor beta chain was sequenced in a study of T cells in Graves' hyperthyroidism and ophthalmopathy. Of note for this clonotype: Germline and junction disagree at one end, which may indicate a read error.

The CDR3 covers 16 residues. Germline-derived CDR1 and CDR2 are LNHDA and SQIVND (reference sequence). It was RNA transcripts that yielded the amplified TCR beta CDR3 regions. During a first-round RT-PCR of the TCR CDR3, the HTBI primer set was used. TCRdb reprocessed the multiplex PCR reads via MiXCR and lists one record per CDR3 protein. The profile shows 600,000 or so distinct CDR3 sequences, 46% of them singletons. Sequenced sample: peripheral blood or thyroid tissue (not recorded which). The genes are TRBV19 and TRBJ1-1; 10 bases align to TRBD1. The sequence was obtained from a young woman with Graves' hyperthyroidism. The chain's CDR3 is CASSTWDRGWSTGAFF. The CDR3 coding sequence is TGTGCCAGTAGTACGTGGGACAGGGGATGGAGCACTGGAGCTTTCTTT.